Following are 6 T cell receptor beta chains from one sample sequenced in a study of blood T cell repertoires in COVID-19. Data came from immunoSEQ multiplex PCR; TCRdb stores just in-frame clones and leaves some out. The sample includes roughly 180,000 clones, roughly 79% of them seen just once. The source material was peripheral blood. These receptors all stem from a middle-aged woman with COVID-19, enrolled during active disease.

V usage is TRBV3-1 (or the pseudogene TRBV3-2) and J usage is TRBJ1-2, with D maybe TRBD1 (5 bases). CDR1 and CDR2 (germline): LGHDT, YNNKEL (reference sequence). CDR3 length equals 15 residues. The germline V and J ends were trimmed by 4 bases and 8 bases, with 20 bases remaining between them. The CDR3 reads CASSLNTIRGRGYTF. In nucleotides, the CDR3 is TGTGCCAGCAGCCTGAACACGATAAGGGGAAGGGGCTACACCTTC.

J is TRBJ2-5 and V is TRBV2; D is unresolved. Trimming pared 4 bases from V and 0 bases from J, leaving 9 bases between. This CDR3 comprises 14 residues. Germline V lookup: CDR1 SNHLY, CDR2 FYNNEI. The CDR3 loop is CASSGYSYQETQYF. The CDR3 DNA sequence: TGTGCCAGCAGTGGATACAGCTACCAAGAGACCCAGTACTTC.

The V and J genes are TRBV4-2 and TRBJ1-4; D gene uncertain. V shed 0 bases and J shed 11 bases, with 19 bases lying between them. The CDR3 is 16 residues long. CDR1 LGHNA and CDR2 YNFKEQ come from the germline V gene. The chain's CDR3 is CASSQDRGTDAGKLFF. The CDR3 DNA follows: TGTGCCAGCAGCCAAGATCGCGGAACCGATGCGGGGAAACTGTTTTTT.

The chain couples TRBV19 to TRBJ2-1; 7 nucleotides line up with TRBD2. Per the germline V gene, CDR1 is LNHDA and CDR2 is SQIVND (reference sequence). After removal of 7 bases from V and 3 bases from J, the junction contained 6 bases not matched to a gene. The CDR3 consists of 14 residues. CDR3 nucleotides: TGTGCCAGTAAGGAGGGAGGGCTCTACAATGAGCAGTTCTTC. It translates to CASKEGGLYNEQFF.

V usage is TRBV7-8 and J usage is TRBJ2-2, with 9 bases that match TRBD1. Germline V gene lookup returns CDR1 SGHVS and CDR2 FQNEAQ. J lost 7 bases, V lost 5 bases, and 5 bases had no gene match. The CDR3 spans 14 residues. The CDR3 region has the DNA TGTGCCAGCAGCCAACAGGGGGCGGTCGGGGAGCTGTTTTTT. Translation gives CASSQQGAVGELFF.

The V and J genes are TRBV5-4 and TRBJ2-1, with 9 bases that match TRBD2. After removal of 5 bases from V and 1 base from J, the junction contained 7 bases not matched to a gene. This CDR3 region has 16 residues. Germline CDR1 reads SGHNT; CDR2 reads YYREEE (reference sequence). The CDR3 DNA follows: TGTGCCAGCAGTTCGACTAGCGGTTATTCCTACAATGAGCAGTTCTTC. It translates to CASSSTSGYSYNEQFF.